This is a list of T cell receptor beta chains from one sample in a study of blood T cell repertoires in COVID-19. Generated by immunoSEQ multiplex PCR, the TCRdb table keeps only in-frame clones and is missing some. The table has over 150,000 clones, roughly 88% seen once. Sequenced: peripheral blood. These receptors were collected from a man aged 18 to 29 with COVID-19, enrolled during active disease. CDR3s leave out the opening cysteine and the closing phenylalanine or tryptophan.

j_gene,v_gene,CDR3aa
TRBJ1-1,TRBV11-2,ASSPLTGKDTEAF
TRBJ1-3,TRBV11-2,ASRLTGGNTIY
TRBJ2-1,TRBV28,ATVTGQGARYEQF
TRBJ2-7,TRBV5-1,ASSLVGGSDEQY
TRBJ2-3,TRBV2,AGASGSFGDTQY
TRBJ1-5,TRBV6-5,ASTKDRGGQPQH
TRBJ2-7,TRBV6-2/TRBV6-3,ASSYSWDYQTYEQY
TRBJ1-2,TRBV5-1,ASSLYVGGYT
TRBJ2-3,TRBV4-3,ASSPGTSGSSTADTQY
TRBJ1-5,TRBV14,ASSPPRTGDQPQH
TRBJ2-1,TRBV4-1,ASSQERGAANNEQF
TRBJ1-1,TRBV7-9,ASSRSPGIMNTEAF
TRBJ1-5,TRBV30,AWTPPGTGRYSNQPQH
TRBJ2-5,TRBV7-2,ASSPGLAQQETQY
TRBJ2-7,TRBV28,ASSLSGRTYEQY
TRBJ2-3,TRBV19,ATKREGRTDTQY
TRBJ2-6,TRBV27,ASSLSRTGANVLT
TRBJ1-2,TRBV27,ASSLEAGTGVNYGYT
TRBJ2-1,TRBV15,ATSRVAGTRGPNEQF
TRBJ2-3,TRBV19,ASSMTSGSTDTQY
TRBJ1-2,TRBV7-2,ASSWGGRANIYYGYT
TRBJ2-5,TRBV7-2,ASTYQPLPQETQY
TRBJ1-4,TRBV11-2,ASSEVRDEKLL
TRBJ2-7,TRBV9,ASSGASGSYEQY
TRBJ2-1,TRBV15,ATSSYLQGNEQF
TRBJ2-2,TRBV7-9,ASSTRGRIGATGELF